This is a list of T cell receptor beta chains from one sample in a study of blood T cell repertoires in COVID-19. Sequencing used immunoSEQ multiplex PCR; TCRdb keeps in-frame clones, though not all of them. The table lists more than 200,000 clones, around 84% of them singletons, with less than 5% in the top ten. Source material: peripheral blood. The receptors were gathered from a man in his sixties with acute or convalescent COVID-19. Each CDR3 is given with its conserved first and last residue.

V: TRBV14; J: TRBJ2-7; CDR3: CASSQTRVEQYF
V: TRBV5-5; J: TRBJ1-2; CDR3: CASSVRGSDYGYTF
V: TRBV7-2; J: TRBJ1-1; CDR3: CASSQRQGEDTEAFF
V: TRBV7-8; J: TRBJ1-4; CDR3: CASSQEASFNEKLFF
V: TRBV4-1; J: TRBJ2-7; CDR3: CASSLGWTGGNEQYF
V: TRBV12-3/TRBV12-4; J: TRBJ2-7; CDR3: CASSRTFDEQYF
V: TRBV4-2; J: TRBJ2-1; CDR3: CASSNLLAGNGNEQFF
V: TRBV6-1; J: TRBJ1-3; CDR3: CASSEQRAGNTIYF
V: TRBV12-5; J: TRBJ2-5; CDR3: CASGAAGTSGISETQYF
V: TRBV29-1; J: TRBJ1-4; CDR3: CSVEESGWRHEKLFF
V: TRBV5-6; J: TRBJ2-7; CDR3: CASSLRLAVDEQYF
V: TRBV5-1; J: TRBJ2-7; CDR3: CASSLGTGEDEQYF
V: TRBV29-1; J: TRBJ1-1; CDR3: CSVAPDTMNTEAFF
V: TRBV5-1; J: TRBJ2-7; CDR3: CASSFGPRQGAYEQYF
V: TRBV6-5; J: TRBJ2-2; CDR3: CASRKDRATGELFF
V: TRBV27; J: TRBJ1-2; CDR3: CASSIGTGKGPYGYTF
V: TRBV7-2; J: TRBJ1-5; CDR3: CASSLAHSGINQPQHF
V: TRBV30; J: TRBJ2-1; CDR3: CAWGGQVNNEQFF
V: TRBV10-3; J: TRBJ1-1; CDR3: CAIRTDRGERNTEAFF
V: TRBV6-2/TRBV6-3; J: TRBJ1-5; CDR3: CASSYNQGAGNQPQHF
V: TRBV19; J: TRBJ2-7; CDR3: CASSMWTVSSYEQYF
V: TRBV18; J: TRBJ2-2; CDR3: CASSEGTLNTGELFF
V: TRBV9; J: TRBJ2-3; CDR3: CASSVGLEGSSSTDTQYF
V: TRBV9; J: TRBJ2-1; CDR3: CASSFTSGSYNEQFF
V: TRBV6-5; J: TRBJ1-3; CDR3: CASSYGTGGRNTIYF
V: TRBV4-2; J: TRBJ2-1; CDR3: CASSQVSGGGTSGYNEQFF
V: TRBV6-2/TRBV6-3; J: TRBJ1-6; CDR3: CASSYSARQSSYNSPLHF
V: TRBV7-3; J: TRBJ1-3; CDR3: CASSPDISGNTIYF
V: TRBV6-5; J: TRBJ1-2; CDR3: CASGPVPNYGYTF
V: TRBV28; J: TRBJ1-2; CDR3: CAIEDRVVDGYTF
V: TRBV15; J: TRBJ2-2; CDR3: CATSKDSGLAANTGELFF
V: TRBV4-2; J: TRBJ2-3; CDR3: CASSLSGLAGGPSDTQYF
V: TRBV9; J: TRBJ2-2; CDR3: CASSGSGNTGELFF
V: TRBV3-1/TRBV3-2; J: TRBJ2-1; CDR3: CASGLVGEQFF
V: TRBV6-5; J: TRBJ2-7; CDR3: CASSYTQGATYF
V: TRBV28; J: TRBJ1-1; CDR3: CASTLQGGNTEAFF
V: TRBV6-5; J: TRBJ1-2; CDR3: CASRTQDTNYGYTF
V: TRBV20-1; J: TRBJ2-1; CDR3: CSARDYSEQFF
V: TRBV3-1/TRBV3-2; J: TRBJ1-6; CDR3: CASSRPPGANSPLHF
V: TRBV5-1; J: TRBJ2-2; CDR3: CASSLEAGRSTGELFF
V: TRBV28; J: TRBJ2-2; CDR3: CASSLLGQGKNTGELFF
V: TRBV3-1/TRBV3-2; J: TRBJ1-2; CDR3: CASSHPGTEYGYTF
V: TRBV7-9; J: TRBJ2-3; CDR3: CASSSDRGLTSSTDTQYF
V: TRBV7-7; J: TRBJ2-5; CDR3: CASSSTGVAETQYF
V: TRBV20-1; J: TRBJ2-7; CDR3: CSARGEDEQYF
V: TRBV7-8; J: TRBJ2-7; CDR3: CASSFGTSGDSYEQYF
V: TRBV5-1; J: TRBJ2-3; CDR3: CASSPIWTSGSEDTQYF
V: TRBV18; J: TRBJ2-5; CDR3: CASSKGAGPQETQYF
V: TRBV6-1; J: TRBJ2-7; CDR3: CASSDWTSGDYEQYF
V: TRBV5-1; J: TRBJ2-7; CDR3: CASSPRDRGSYEQYF
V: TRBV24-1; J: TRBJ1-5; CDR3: CATSGSGFNQPQHF
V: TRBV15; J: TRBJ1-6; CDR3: CATSGQSYNSPLHF
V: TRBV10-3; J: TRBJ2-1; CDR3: CAISDVGSGKYNEQFF
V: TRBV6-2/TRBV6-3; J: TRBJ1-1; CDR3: CASSYSALNTEAFF